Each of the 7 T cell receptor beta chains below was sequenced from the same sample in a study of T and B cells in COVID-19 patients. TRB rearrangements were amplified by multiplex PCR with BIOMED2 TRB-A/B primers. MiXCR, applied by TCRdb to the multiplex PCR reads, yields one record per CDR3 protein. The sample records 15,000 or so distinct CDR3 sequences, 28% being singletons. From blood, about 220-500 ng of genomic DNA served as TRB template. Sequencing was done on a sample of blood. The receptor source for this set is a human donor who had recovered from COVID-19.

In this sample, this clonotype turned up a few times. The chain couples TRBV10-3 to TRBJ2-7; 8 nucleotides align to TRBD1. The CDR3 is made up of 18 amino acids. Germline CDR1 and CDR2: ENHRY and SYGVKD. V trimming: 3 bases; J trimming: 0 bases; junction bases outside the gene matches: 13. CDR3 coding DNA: TGTGCCATCAGTGACCGAGACAGGGGTGCGGCTATCTCCTACGAGCAGTACTTC. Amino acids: CAISDRDRGAAISYEQYF.

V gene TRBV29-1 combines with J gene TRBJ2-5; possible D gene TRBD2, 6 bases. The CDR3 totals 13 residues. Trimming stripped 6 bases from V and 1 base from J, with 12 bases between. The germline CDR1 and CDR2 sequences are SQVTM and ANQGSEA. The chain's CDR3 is CSVGSSGQETQYF. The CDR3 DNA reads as TGCAGCGTGGGGAGTAGCGGCCAAGAGACCCAGTACTTC.

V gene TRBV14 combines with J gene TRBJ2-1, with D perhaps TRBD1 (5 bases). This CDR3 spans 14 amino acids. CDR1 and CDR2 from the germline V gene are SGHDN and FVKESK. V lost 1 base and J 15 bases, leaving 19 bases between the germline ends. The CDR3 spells CASSQALAGAIWFF. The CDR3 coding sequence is TGTGCCAGCAGCCAAGCGTTAGCTGGGGCTATATGGTTCTTC.

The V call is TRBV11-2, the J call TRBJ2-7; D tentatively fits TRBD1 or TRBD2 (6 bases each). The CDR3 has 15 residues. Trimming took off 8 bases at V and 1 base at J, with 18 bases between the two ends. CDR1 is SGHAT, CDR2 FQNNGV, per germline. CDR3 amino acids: CASRKDWGASYEQYF. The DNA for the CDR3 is TGTGCCAGCCGGAAGGATTGGGGGGCATCCTACGAGCAGTACTTC.

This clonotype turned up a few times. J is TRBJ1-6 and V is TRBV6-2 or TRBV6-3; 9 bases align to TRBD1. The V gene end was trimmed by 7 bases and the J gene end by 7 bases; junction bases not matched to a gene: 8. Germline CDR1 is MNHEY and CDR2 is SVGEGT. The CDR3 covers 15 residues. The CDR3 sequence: CASKPSGTGNSPLHF. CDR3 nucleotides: TGTGCCAGCAAACCAAGTGGGACAGGGAATTCACCCCTCCACTTT.

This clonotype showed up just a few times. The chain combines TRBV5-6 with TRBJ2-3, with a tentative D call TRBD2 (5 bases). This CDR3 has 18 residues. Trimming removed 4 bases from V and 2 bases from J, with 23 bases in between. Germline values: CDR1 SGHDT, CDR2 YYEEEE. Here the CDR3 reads CASSLYIYTTRDTDTQYF. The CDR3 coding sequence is TGTGCCAGCAGCCTTTATATATATACCACGAGGGACACAGATACGCAGTATTTT.

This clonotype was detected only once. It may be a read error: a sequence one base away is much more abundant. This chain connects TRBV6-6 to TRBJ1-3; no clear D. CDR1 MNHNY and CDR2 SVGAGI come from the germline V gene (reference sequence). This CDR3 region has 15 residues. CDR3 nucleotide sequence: TGTGCCAGAAGTTATGACGGCCACTCTGGAAACACCATATATTTT. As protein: CARSYDGHSGNTIYF.